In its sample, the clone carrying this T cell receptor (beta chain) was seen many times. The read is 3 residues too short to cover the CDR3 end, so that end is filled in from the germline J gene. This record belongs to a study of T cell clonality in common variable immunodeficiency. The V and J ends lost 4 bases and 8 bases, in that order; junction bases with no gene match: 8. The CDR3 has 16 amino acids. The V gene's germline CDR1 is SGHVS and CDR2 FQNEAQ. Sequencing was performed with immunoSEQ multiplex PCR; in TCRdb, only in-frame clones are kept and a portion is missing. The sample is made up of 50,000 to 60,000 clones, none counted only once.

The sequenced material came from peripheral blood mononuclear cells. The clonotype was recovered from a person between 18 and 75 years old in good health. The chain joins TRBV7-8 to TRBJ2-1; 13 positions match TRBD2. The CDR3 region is CASSSRTSGSRDEQFF. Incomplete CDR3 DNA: TGTGCCAGCAGCTCAAGGACTAGCGGGAGTAGGGATGAG.